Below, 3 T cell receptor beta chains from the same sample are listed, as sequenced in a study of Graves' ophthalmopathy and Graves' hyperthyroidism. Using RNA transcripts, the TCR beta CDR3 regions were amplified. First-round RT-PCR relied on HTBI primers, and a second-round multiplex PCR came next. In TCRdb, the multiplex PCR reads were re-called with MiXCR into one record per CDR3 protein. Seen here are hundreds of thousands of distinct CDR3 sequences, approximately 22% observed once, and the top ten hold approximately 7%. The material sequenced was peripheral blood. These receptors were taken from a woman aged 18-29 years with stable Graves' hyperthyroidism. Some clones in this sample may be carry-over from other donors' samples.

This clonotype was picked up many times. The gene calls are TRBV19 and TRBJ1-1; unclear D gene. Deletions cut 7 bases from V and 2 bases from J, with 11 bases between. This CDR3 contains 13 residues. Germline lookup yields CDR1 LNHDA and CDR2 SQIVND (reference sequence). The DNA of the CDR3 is TGTGCCAGTATTGGCGGCTTTAACACTGAAGCTTTCTTT. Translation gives CASIGGFNTEAFF.

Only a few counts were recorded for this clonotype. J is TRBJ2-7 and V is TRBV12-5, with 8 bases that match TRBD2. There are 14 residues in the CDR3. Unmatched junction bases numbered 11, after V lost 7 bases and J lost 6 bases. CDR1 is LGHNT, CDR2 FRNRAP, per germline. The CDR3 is CASAPRTSLGEQYF. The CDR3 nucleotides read TGTGCTAGTGCACCGCGGACTAGCTTGGGCGAGCAGTACTTC.

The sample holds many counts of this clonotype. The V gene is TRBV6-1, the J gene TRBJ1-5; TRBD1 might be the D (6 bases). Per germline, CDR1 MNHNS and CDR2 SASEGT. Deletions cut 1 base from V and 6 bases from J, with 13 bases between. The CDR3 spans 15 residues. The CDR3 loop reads CASSEVPGGGQPQHF. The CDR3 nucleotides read TGTGCCAGCAGTGAAGTGCCGGGGGGCGGTCAGCCCCAGCATTTT.